These T cell receptor beta chains were read from a single sample in a study of cytomegalovirus exposure and HLA in healthy donors. Sequencing was performed with immunoSEQ multiplex PCR; in TCRdb, only in-frame clones are kept and a portion is missing. The profile shows around 37,000 clones, around 82% of them singletons. Sequences were obtained from PBMCs. The receptors shown here come from a woman under 30 in good health and CMV-seropositive. Each CDR3 is given with its conserved first and last residue. Fields, in order: J gene, V gene, D gene, clone size, CDR3 protein, CDR3 DNA. D genes are given only for firm matches. Some rows have no size entry. The others give once, few or many, or a class for an expanded clone.

TRBJ1-2 | TRBV6-5 | NA | NA | CASSLREGGYTF | TGTGCCAGCAGTCTCAGGGAAGGCGGCTACACCTTC
TRBJ1-1 | TRBV12-5 | TRBD1 | NA | CASGTGTVNTEAFF | TGTGCTAGTGGTACCGGGACAGTCAACACTGAAGCTTTCTTT
TRBJ2-7 | TRBV28 | NA | NA | CATIKTLVKTYEQYF | TGTGCCACCATCAAGACATTGGTGAAAACCTACGAGCAGTACTTC
TRBJ1-5 | TRBV25-1 | TRBD1 | NA | CASSAGQGAGQPQHF | TGTGCCAGCAGCGCGGGACAGGGGGCAGGTCAGCCCCAGCATTTT
TRBJ2-1 | TRBV18 | NA | once | CASSPPTSYNEQFF | TGTGCCAGCTCACCACCGACAAGTTACAATGAGCAGTTCTTC
TRBJ2-7 | TRBV6-5 | NA | NA | CASSYSTGLSYEQYF | TGTGCCAGCAGTTACTCAACGGGACTCTCCTACGAGCAGTACTTC
TRBJ2-7 | TRBV19 | NA | NA | CASSPAPGYEQYF | TGTGCCAGTAGTCCAGCCCCAGGGTACGAGCAGTACTTC
TRBJ1-2 | TRBV7-8 | NA | once | CASSPRLGGVGGYTF | TGTGCCAGCAGCCCTAGATTAGGCGGGGTAGGCGGCTACACCTTC
TRBJ1-2 | TRBV7-8 | NA | NA | CASSLVSGNYGYTF | TGTGCCAGCAGCTTAGTATCCGGGAACTATGGCTACACCTTC
TRBJ1-6 | TRBV6-6 | TRBD1 | NA | CASSYGTGTANSPLHF | TGTGCCAGCAGTTACGGGACTGGGACAGCTAATTCACCCCTCCACTTT
TRBJ2-2 | TRBV15 | TRBD1 | NA | CATSRGDRDGSTGELFF | TGTGCCACCAGCAGAGGAGACAGGGACGGGTCCACCGGGGAGCTGTTTTTT
TRBJ1-2 | TRBV9 | NA | NA | CASSADGGNYGYTF | TGTGCCAGCAGTGCGGATGGGGGGAACTATGGCTACACCTTC
TRBJ1-3 | TRBV28 | NA | NA | CASSSIWPAGNTIYF | TGTGCCAGCAGTTCCATTTGGCCCGCAGGAAACACCATATATTTT
TRBJ2-3 | TRBV28 | NA | NA | CASTSWLDTDTQYF | TGTGCCAGCACCTCGTGGCTAGACACAGATACGCAGTATTTT
TRBJ2-1 | TRBV27 | TRBD1 | NA | CASSARQGSSSYNEQFF | TGTGCCAGCAGTGCACGACAGGGCTCTAGCTCCTACAATGAGCAGTTCTTC
TRBJ2-1 | TRBV25-1 | NA | NA | CASSDATGPEQFF | TGTGCCAGCAGTGACGCAACAGGGCCTGAGCAGTTCTTC
TRBJ1-5 | TRBV5-6 | NA | few | CASSAYNQPQHF | TGTGCCAGCAGCGCCTACAATCAGCCCCAGCATTTT
TRBJ1-1 | TRBV4-2 | TRBD1 | NA | CASSPDRGRNTEAFF | TGTGCCAGCAGCCCCGACAGGGGGCGGAACACTGAAGCTTTCTTT
TRBJ2-3 | TRBV13 | TRBD2 | NA | CASSSPGTTYTDTQYF | TGTGCCAGCAGCTCTCCCGGGACTACATACACAGATACGCAGTATTTT
TRBJ2-7 | TRBV9 | NA | once | CASSFEWGREQYF | TGTGCCAGCAGCTTTGAATGGGGGCGCGAGCAGTACTTC
TRBJ2-5 | TRBV4-2 | TRBD2 | NA | CASSQDEGRTSGLGETQYF | TGTGCCAGCAGCCAAGATGAGGGGAGAACTAGCGGGCTGGGGGAGACCCAGTACTTC
TRBJ2-7 | TRBV6-1 | NA | NA | CASQRQNQPTYEQYF | TGTGCCAGCCAGCGGCAGAACCAACCTACCTACGAGCAGTACTTC
TRBJ1-5 | TRBV19 | NA | NA | CASSIQGDQPQHF | TGTGCCAGTAGTATACAGGGTGATCAGCCCCAGCATTTT
TRBJ2-7 | TRBV28 | NA | NA | CASLGARTSYEQYF | TGTGCCAGTCTGGGGGCACGCACGTCCTACGAGCAGTACTTC
TRBJ2-1 | TRBV19 | NA | NA | CASSIGQGYNEQFF | TGTGCCAGTAGTATTGGCCAGGGGTACAATGAGCAGTTCTTC
TRBJ2-7 | TRBV13 | TRBD2 | NA | CASSLGLAGGAYEQYF | TGTGCCAGCAGCTTAGGCCTAGCGGGGGGAGCCTACGAGCAGTACTTC
TRBJ2-7 | TRBV11-2 | NA | NA | CASSSGLWQYF | TGTGCCAGCAGCTCCGGACTGTGGCAGTACTTC
TRBJ2-7 | TRBV30 | TRBD2 | once | CAWTGGSYEQYF | TGTGCCTGGACCGGGGGGAGCTACGAGCAGTACTTC
TRBJ2-7 | TRBV27 | NA | NA | CASSLSLIPGEQYF | TGTGCCAGCAGTTTATCGCTTATCCCGGGGGAGCAGTACTTC
TRBJ2-5 | TRBV19 | NA | NA | CASSIREAQETQYF | TGTGCCAGTAGTATTCGCGAGGCCCAAGAGACCCAGTACTTC
TRBJ2-7 | TRBV7-2 | NA | NA | CASSSLWGRESYEQYF | TGTGCCAGCAGCTCTCTATGGGGCAGAGAAAGCTACGAGCAGTACTTC
TRBJ2-7 | TRBV19 | TRBD1 | NA | CASSQRTGGYSPYEQYF | TGTGCCAGTAGTCAACGGACAGGGGGTTACTCCCCCTACGAGCAGTACTTC
TRBJ2-3 | TRBV7-9 | TRBD1 | NA | CASSARARGQSSTDTQYF | TGTGCCAGCAGCGCCCGTGCCAGGGGGCAATCCTCCACAGATACGCAGTATTTT
TRBJ2-3 | TRBV4-2 | TRBD2 | NA | CASSQEGGAGGPQNPRDTQYF | TGTGCCAGCAGCCAAGAAGGTGGAGCGGGGGGGCCCCAGAACCCACGAGATACGCAGTATTTT
TRBJ2-3 | TRBV19 | TRBD2 | NA | CASSIKLATSEDTQYF | TGTGCCAGTAGTATAAAGTTGGCGACTAGCGAAGATACGCAGTATTTT
TRBJ2-1 | TRBV6-1 | TRBD2 | NA | CASSDRRSTSGAYNEQFF | TGTGCCAGCAGTGACCGGCGATCGACTAGCGGGGCCTACAATGAGCAGTTCTTC
TRBJ2-7 | TRBV7-9 | NA | NA | CASSLALTDGGIYEQYF | TGTGCCAGCAGCTTAGCTTTAACGGACGGGGGAATCTACGAGCAGTACTTC
TRBJ2-5 | TRBV23-1 | TRBD1 | NA | CASSQPPSDRLGQETQYF | TGCGCCAGCAGTCAACCCCCCTCGGACAGGCTGGGCCAAGAGACCCAGTACTTC
TRBJ1-5 | TRBV19 | NA | NA | CASSIPSWALSQPQHF | TGTGCCAGTAGTATACCATCCTGGGCTCTTAGTCAGCCCCAGCATTTT
TRBJ2-7 | TRBV30 | NA | NA | CAWSTRSYEQYF | TGTGCCTGGAGTACCAGATCCTACGAGCAGTACTTC
TRBJ2-1 | TRBV28 | NA | NA | CASSPQQGSYNEQFF | TGTGCCAGCAGTCCGCAACAGGGCTCCTACAATGAGCAGTTCTTC